This paragraph reports one T cell receptor (beta chain). Its antigen remains unknown. J lost 4 bases, V lost 5 bases, and 3 bases had no gene match. CDR1 DFQATT and CDR2 SNEGSKA come from the germline V gene (reference sequence). The CDR3 spans 12 residues. Genomic DNA provided the template from which TCR beta VDJ and CDR3 profiles were obtained. TCRdb re-derived calls from the reads in MiXCR, one entry per CDR3 protein. Among over 150,000 distinct CDR3 sequences listed, roughly three fifths were seen once. These data are taken from a study of CD8+CD57+ T cells in acquired aplastic anemia. Study information: The study obtained an average of around 3.1 ug of DNA from sorted CD4+ and CD8+ cells. Regarding the study as a whole: Fewer than 30 CD8+ CDR3 sequences were shared between patients and controls.

Selection for sequencing was limited to patients who had shown CD8+CD57+ cell expansion by flow cytometry. The receptor comes from a human donor with aplastic anemia. This chain connects TRBV20-1 to TRBJ1-2; 8 nucleotides match TRBD1. The sequenced material came from sorted CD4+, CD8+, or CD8+CD57+ T cells (not recorded which) from PBMCs. The CDR3 sequence is CSASGGGYGYTF. Here the CDR3 DNA reads TGCAGTGCTTCAGGGGGCGGCTATGGCTACACCTTC.